A selection of T cell receptor beta chains follows, all from one sample in a study of T cells in Graves' hyperthyroidism and ophthalmopathy. TCRdb fed the multiplex PCR reads into MiXCR, producing one record per CDR3 protein. This sample yields 500,000 to 650,000 distinct CDR3 sequences, of which more than 15% are seen a single time; 15% to 20% belongs to the top ten. The sample taken for sequencing was blood. The receptors were sampled from a young woman with Graves' ophthalmopathy. Each CDR3 is given with its conserved first and last residue.

>TRBV7-2|TRBJ1-1
CASSLAWTGNTEAFF
>TRBV20-1|TRBJ2-7
CSAFSSSGVPYEQYF
>TRBV7-9|TRBJ2-1
CASSAAERGGFDEQFF
>TRBV18|TRBJ1-1
CASSKGENTEAFF
>TRBV29-1|TRBJ1-1
CSVDGTGAGTEAFF
>TRBV13|TRBJ2-7
CASSTRGPEQYF
>TRBV7-9|TRBJ1-2
CASSLELPGWNYGYTF
>TRBV4-1|TRBJ1-1
CASSRMGGNTEAFF
>TRBV6-6|TRBJ1-3
CASSYSPFASGNTIYF
>TRBV4-1|TRBJ2-3
CASSKFWGFRTDTQYF
>TRBV12-3/TRBV12-4|TRBJ2-7
CASSPSAQAPYEQYF
>TRBV6-2/TRBV6-3|TRBJ2-7
CASSRPGVPYEQYF
>TRBV30|TRBJ2-3
CAWSRLAGVADTQYF
>TRBV2|TRBJ2-3
CASSPAERGAASTDTQYF
>TRBV7-2|TRBJ2-2
CASSSTSGANTGELFF
>TRBV6-2/TRBV6-3|TRBJ2-1
CASSYPGRSNEQFF
>TRBV9|TRBJ2-7
CASSVGPGGSYEQYF
>TRBV18|TRBJ1-5
CASSPQDFSNQPQHF
>TRBV19|TRBJ1-2
CASSASLTGYTF
>TRBV6-1|TRBJ2-2
CASRLEDINTGELFF
>TRBV13|TRBJ2-7
CASSFRQERSYEQYF
>TRBV3-1|TRBJ2-5
CASSQGRVQETQYF
>TRBV7-8|TRBJ2-2
CASSSTTGGRNTGELFF
>TRBV28|TRBJ1-4
CASSSNDGTGEKLFF
>TRBV4-3|TRBJ2-3
CASSQQAVLQGGGDTQYF
>TRBV11-2|TRBJ2-3
CASSLSKSRGDTQYF
>TRBV28|TRBJ2-3
CASSLKLAGGSDTQYF
>TRBV3-1|TRBJ2-1
CASSQDRGIFYNEQFF
>TRBV4-3|TRBJ2-4
CASSLRQGAPENIQYF
>TRBV9|TRBJ1-4
CASSVGWAGNEKLFF
>TRBV10-1|TRBJ1-1
CASSDGTGGTEAFF
>TRBV5-1|TRBJ2-3
CASSLGTSGPTDTQYF
>TRBV10-1|TRBJ2-3
CASSESGLAGATDTQYF
>TRBV28|TRBJ2-1
CASSLAREGIYNEQFF
>TRBV6-2/TRBV6-3|TRBJ1-1
CASSYSAENTEAFF
>TRBV7-2|TRBJ2-1
CASSLENEQFF
>TRBV29-1|TRBJ2-7
CSVEQAGGSYEQYF
>TRBV12-3/TRBV12-4|TRBJ2-7
CASSPGLTHEQYF
>TRBV6-1|TRBJ1-4
CASSEARAAEKLFF
>TRBV7-3|TRBJ2-5
CASGLTGGRGETQYF
>TRBV12-3/TRBV12-4|TRBJ1-1
CASSLWDIGTEAFF
>TRBV9|TRBJ2-3
CASSVGGRPSTDTQYF
>TRBV7-2|TRBJ1-2
CASSSGPGYGYTF
>TRBV11-2|TRBJ2-7
CASSFGQDYEQYF
>TRBV27|TRBJ2-7
CASSLTGQVYEQYF
>TRBV6-1|TRBJ2-7
CASSPGADRVVSYEQYF
>TRBV7-8|TRBJ2-3
CASSLVRVTTDTQYF
>TRBV7-9|TRBJ1-5
CASSPGDQPQHF
>TRBV27|TRBJ1-1
CASLLRQEAFF
>TRBV10-3|TRBJ1-4
CATQSGSGEKLFF